The clone carrying this T cell receptor (beta chain) has more than one count but fewer than ten. Its antigen remains unknown. These data belong to a study of shared clonotypes between healthy human individuals. Study background: Three CD4 naive, three CD4 memory, two CD8 naive and one CD8 memory plate were used per donor.

Overall study findings and caveats: The four-donor shared clonotypes exceeded non-shared clonotypes in generation probability, with non-shared ones scoring lower.

DNA at 200 ng, around 30,000 T cell genomes, went into sorted-subset replicate PCRs. Assay used: immunoSEQ multiplex PCR; TCRdb lists only in-frame clones, some missing. Among about 2.4 million clones listed, around 90% were seen once. Trimming removed 3 bases at V and 2 bases at J, with 10 bases between. The germline V gene encodes CDR1 MNHEY and CDR2 SMNVEV (reference sequence). The CDR3 has 14 residues. The sequenced sample consisted of naive CD4+ T cells sorted from blood. The subset here: CD45RA+ positively selected. This TCR came from a man younger than 35 in good health. The rearrangement uses TRBV27 and TRBJ2-5; possible D gene TRBD1, 5 bases. The CDR3 DNA is TGTGCCAGCAGTTTCTCAGGGATACAAGAGACCCAGTACTTC. Amino acids: CASSFSGIQETQYF.